The clone carrying this TCR beta chain was detected only a few times. Its antigen is not identified. The data belong to a study of shared clonotypes between healthy human individuals. Whole-study context: A donor's plate count was three for CD4 naive and three for CD4 memory; CD8 naive had two and CD8 memory one.

Produced via immunoSEQ multiplex PCR; TCRdb's table is partial and in-frame only. The sample consists of 950,000 to 1,200,000 clones, roughly 80% of them appearing once. V gave up 4 bases and J gave up 7 bases, with 17 bases separating them. The CDR3 runs to 15 residues. The germline CDR1 and CDR2 sequences are SNHLY and FYNNEI. Memory CD4+ cells were the fraction left after CD45RA+ naive selection. Whole-study findings and limits: Sample collection involved blood only; tissue repertoires are likely different.

The clonotype was recovered from a man between 18 and 35 years old in good health. Some clones in this sample may be carry-over from other donors' samples. The sample taken for sequencing was memory CD4+ T cells from PBMCs. Described subset: CD45RA-negative fraction. The J gene is TRBJ1-5, the V gene TRBV2; D gene uncertain. The CDR3 nucleotides read TGTGCCAGCAGTGCCCATCGGACCGTCGGACAGCCCCAGCATTTT. Its translation: CASSAHRTVGQPQHF.